This entry lists 26 T cell receptor beta chains sequenced from one sample in a study of T cells in Graves' hyperthyroidism and ophthalmopathy. RNA transcripts served as the template for amplifying TCR beta CDR3 regions. When the TCR CDR3 underwent first-round RT-PCR, the HTBI primer set was used. Each CDR3 protein gets one entry after TCRdb re-called the multiplex PCR reads with MiXCR. The sample holds around 350,000 distinct CDR3 sequences, about a sixth seen once. The specimen was blood. Receptor source: a woman younger than 45 with Graves' hyperthyroidism that later progressed to Graves' ophthalmopathy.

This clonotype appeared many times. The chain recombines TRBV2 with TRBJ2-5, with D maybe TRBD2 (6 bases). The CDR3 is 15 residues long. V lost 5 bases and J lost 0, with 13 bases in between. Germline assignment: CDR1 SNHLY and CDR2 FYNNEI. The CDR3 spells CASSLDRDYQETQYF. The CDR3 DNA follows: TGTGCCAGCAGTCTTGACCGGGACTACCAAGAGACCCAGTACTTC.

At least ten counts were recorded for this clonotype. The V and J genes are TRBV20-1 and TRBJ2-1; no clear D gene. Deletions cut 6 bases from V and 2 bases from J, with 11 bases between. Germline loops: CDR1 DFQATT, CDR2 SNEGSKA (reference sequence). The CDR3 has 13 residues. CDR3 residues: CSAPGPAYNEQFF. CDR3 coding DNA: TGCAGTGCGCCCGGACCAGCCTACAATGAGCAGTTCTTC.

This clonotype was seen repeatedly, ten times or more. The chain uses TRBV12-3 or TRBV12-4 and TRBJ1-4; D remains ambiguous. The CDR3 runs 14 residues. V was clipped by 3 bases and J by 3 bases, with 8 bases between them. The CDR3, as DNA: TGTGCCAGCAGTTTCCGAGCTTCTAATGAAAAACTGTTTTTT. Protein: CASSFRASNEKLFF.

This clonotype was detected many times. The chain employs TRBV28 and TRBJ2-7; 9 bases line up with TRBD2. Germline V lookup: CDR1 MDHEN, CDR2 SYDVKM. Germline trimming cut 8 bases from V and 0 bases from J; bases unmatched to any gene: 5. There are 14 residues in the CDR3. For the CDR3, the DNA is TGTGCCAGCCGAAATAGCGGGAGCTCCTACGAGCAGTACTTC. Protein: CASRNSGSSYEQYF. Combining the CDR3 with reference TRBV28 and TRBJ2-7 gives the whole variable domain DVKVTQSSRYLVKRTGEKVFLECVQDMDHENMFWYRQDPGLGLRLIYFSYDVKMKEKGDIPEGYSVSREKKERFSLILESASTNQTSMYLCASRNSGSSYEQYFGPGTRLTVT.

Concerning this clonotype itself: A single base separates this from a much larger clone, so it may be a read error. V usage is TRBV2 and J usage is TRBJ1-2; 7 positions match TRBD1. The J segment lost 4 bases and the V segment lost 3 bases, leaving 8 bases of the junction unmatched. Per germline, CDR1 SNHLY and CDR2 FYNNEI. This CDR3 contains 15 residues. CDR3 loop: CASSDPGTAVYGYTF. In nucleotides, the CDR3 is TGTGCCAGCAGTGACCCAGGGACAGCGGTCTATGGCTACACCTTC.

The chain joins TRBV18 to TRBJ2-5; D not certain. This CDR3 comprises 15 residues. Per germline, CDR1 KGHSH and CDR2 LQKENI. Trimming removed 3 bases from V and 3 bases from J, with 14 bases in between. CDR3 DNA sequence: TGTGCCAGCTCACCGTCCTCCGCCGGAAAAGAGACCCAGTACTTC. It specifies CASSPSSAGKETQYF.

This clonotype was seen many times. This chain uses TRBV18 with TRBJ2-1; 8 bases match TRBD1. The CDR3 runs to 16 residues. Per the germline V gene, CDR1 is KGHSH and CDR2 is LQKENI. V trimming: 4 bases; J trimming: 2 bases; junction bases outside the gene matches: 7. The CDR3 sequence is CASSHGQGLPYNEQFF. In DNA, the CDR3 is TGTGCCAGCTCACACGGACAGGGCCTTCCCTACAATGAGCAGTTCTTC.

This clonotype was seen only a few times. The chain employs TRBV19 and TRBJ2-7; TRBD1 matches at 9 bases. The CDR3 sequence is 16 residues long. Germline-derived CDR1 and CDR2 are LNHDA and SQIVND (reference sequence). Germline trimming cut 5 bases from V and 5 bases from J; bases unmatched to any gene: 13. CDR3: CASSEGGTGSSDEQYF. The CDR3 nucleotides read TGTGCCAGTAGTGAAGGGGGGACAGGGTCTTCTGACGAGCAGTACTTC.

The gene calls are TRBV28 and TRBJ1-5; the match to TRBD1 covers 7 bases. The germline gives CDR1 MDHEN, CDR2 SYDVKM. The CDR3 runs 14 residues. Trimming cost V 5 bases and J 5 bases; bases outside gene matches: 6. The CDR3 DNA follows: TGTGCCAGCAGTGCCCGGGACAGTTATCAGCCCCAGCATTTT. It specifies CASSARDSYQPQHF. Together with reference TRBV28 and TRBJ1-5, the CDR3 gives the full variable domain: DVKVTQSSRYLVKRTGEKVFLECVQDMDHENMFWYRQDPGLGLRLIYFSYDVKMKEKGDIPEGYSVSREKKERFSLILESASTNQTSMYLCASSARDSYQPQHFGDGTRLSIL.

This clonotype was recorded at least ten times. The chain has TRBV25-1 and TRBJ2-3, with 7 bases identical to TRBD2. The CDR3 is 16 amino acids. Germline trimming cut 2 bases from V and 0 bases from J; bases unmatched to any gene: 5. In germline, CDR1 is MGHDK, CDR2 SYGVNS. The CDR3 loop reads CASSESVSGSTDTQYF. CDR3 coding DNA: TGTGCCAGCAGTGAAAGCGTTAGCGGGAGCACAGATACGCAGTATTTT.

This clonotype has only a few counts. The chain links TRBV29-1 to TRBJ2-1; D is possibly TRBD1 or TRBD2 (5 bases each). The CDR3 covers 11 residues. In germline, CDR1 is SQVTM, CDR2 ANQGSEA. Trimming removed 3 bases at V and 6 bases at J, with 6 bases between. The CDR3 protein is CSVDGGNEQFF. The CDR3 nucleotides read TGCAGCGTTGATGGGGGCAATGAGCAGTTCTTC.

This chain uses TRBV18 with TRBJ2-5, with 8 bases identical to TRBD1. Germline V gene sequence: CDR1 KGHSH, CDR2 LQKENI. This CDR3 comprises 15 residues. V gave up 3 bases and J gave up 4 bases; unmatched junction bases: 7. Here the CDR3 reads CASSPSRGRGETQYF. DNA for the CDR3: TGTGCCAGCTCACCTTCCAGGGGGCGTGGAGAGACCCAGTACTTC.

J is TRBJ2-7 and V is TRBV28, with D tentatively TRBD2 (6 bases). The CDR3 sequence is 11 residues long. The V end lost 8 bases, the J end lost 4 bases, and 9 bases lay between the germline ends. Germline V gene data show CDR1 as MDHEN and CDR2 as SYDVKM. The DNA for the CDR3 is TGTGCCAGCGGAGGGTTGTACGAGCAGTACTTC. This translates into CASGGLYEQYF.

The V call is TRBV30, the J call TRBJ1-2, with D possibly TRBD1 on 5 matching bases. This CDR3 contains 14 residues. Germline loops: CDR1 GTSNPN, CDR2 SVGIG (reference sequence). The V end was cut by 0 bases, the J end by 4 bases, with 12 bases between. CDR3 protein: CAWSVRQRVYGYTF. CDR3 nucleotides: TGTGCCTGGAGTGTACGACAGAGAGTCTATGGCTACACCTTC.

This clonotype was observed many times. The CDR3 DNA follows: TGTGCCAGCAGCGCCGGGACAGACTATGGCTACACCTTC. Residues: CASSAGTDYGYTF. The genes are TRBV6-1 and TRBJ1-2; 7 positions agree with TRBD1. The CDR3 runs 13 residues. CDR1 MNHNS and CDR2 SASEGT come from the germline V gene. The V and J ends lost 6 bases and 3 bases, in that order; junction bases with no gene match: 4.

This clonotype was found a few times. J is TRBJ2-7 and V is TRBV19; 14 positions agree with TRBD2. V trimming: 5 bases; J trimming: 3 bases; junction bases outside the gene matches: 6. Germline V gives CDR1 LNHDA, CDR2 SQIVND (reference sequence). This CDR3 spans 16 amino acids. CDR3 DNA: TGTGCCAGTAGTGCGGGGACTAGCGGGGGTGTCTACGAGCAGTACTTC. Its translation is CASSAGTSGGVYEQYF.

Ten or more counts support this clonotype. The chain carries TRBV5-1 and TRBJ1-2; 8 bases map to TRBD1. CDR3 size: 16 residues. V gave up 0 bases and J gave up 8 bases; unmatched junction bases: 12. The V gene's germline CDR1 is SGHRS and CDR2 YFSETQ. In nucleotides, the CDR3 is TGCGCCAGCAGCTTGGATAAATCGGACAGGGCGTACGGCTACACCTTC. Translating it yields CASSLDKSDRAYGYTF.

This clonotype occurred a few times. Given a much more abundant clone one base away, this may be a read error. In this CDR3 the conserved last residue, phenylalanine or tryptophan, is missing, so a read error is likely. The CDR3 reads CASSPMRTEAFL. The CDR3 nucleotides are TGTGCCAGCAGTCCAATGAGGACTGAAGCTTTCCTT. The chain recombines TRBV12-3 or TRBV12-4 with TRBJ1-1; no firm D call. V lost 5 bases to trimming and J lost 5 bases, with 9 bases between them. The CDR3 runs to 12 residues.

The chain couples TRBV6-1 to TRBJ1-3, with D unresolved. V was shortened by 6 bases and J by 0 bases, with 12 bases between the two germline ends. CDR3 size: 15 residues. The germline CDR1 and CDR2 sequences are MNHNS and SASEGT. CDR3 amino acids: CASRIKESSGNTIYF. The CDR3 bases are TGTGCCAGCAGGATAAAGGAAAGCTCTGGAAACACCATATATTTT.

This clonotype occurred a few times. This chain uses TRBV20-1 with TRBJ1-5, with D perhaps TRBD1 (5 bases). V gave up 0 bases and J gave up 6 bases, with 9 bases separating them. Germline CDR1 and CDR2: DFQATT and SNEGSKA (reference sequence). The CDR3 contains 13 residues. The CDR3 is CSARDLGGQPQHF. The CDR3 nucleotides are TGCAGTGCTAGAGATCTTGGGGGTCAGCCCCAGCATTTT.

The sample holds many counts of this clonotype. The gene calls are TRBV29-1 and TRBJ1-1; TRBD1 might be the D (6 bases). Germline V lookup: CDR1 SQVTM, CDR2 ANQGSEA. Trimming shortened V by 5 bases and J by 4 bases, and 14 bases separated the two germline ends. This CDR3 has 13 residues. The CDR3 spells CSVTWGAGTEAFF. The CDR3 DNA follows: TGCAGCGTTACCTGGGGGGCCGGCACTGAAGCTTTCTTT.

This clonotype was seen at least ten times. The chain combines TRBV11-2 with TRBJ2-2, with no clear D. CDR1 is SGHAT and CDR2 is FQNNGV in the germline V gene. The V end was cut by 8 bases, the J end by 7 bases, with 20 bases between. The CDR3 runs 15 residues. The CDR3 DNA follows: TGTGCCAGCCGACGGGTCGACGTATGGGACGGGGAGCTGTTTTTT. It translates to CASRRVDVWDGELFF.

This clonotype was picked up one time. V gene TRBV11-3 combines with J gene TRBJ2-3; no definite D call. The V gene lost 2 bases and the J gene lost 2 bases, with 5 bases spanning the gap. The CDR3 is 13 residues long. CDR1 and CDR2 (germline): SGHNT, YENEEA. CDR3 nucleotide sequence: TGTGCCAGCAGCTTAACACACACAGATACGCAGTATTTT. As protein: CASSLTHTDTQYF.

In its sample, this clonotype was seen many times. The conserved closing phenylalanine or tryptophan is absent in this CDR3, likely reflecting a read error. The limits of the CDR3 on the DNA are not certain, so only TCRdb's listed CDR3 is given. This sequence joins TRBV7-8 and TRBJ2-7; the table assigns TRBD2, which was not confirmed against the DNA. The CDR3 sequence runs 15 residues, both termini included. The V gene's germline CDR1 is SGHVS and CDR2 FQNEAQ. The CDR3 here is CASSSRTSGINTLIL.

This clonotype came up once. A much more abundant neighbour one base away suggests this may be a read error. This chain connects TRBV7-9 to TRBJ2-7, with D uncertain. The CDR3 is made up of 11 amino acids. CDR1 is SEHNR and CDR2 is FQNEAQ in the germline V gene (reference sequence). The DNA of the CDR3 is TGTGCCAGCGGCTTCATGTACGAGCAGTACTTC. Protein product: CASGFMYEQYF.

This clonotype was counted only a few times. V gene TRBV9 combines with J gene TRBJ2-3; possibly TRBD1 for D (5 bases). Trimming took 1 base from V and 4 from J, leaving 10 bases between them. Germline values: CDR1 SGDLS, CDR2 YYNGEE. CDR3 size: 14 residues. The CDR3 sequence is CASSVSGKADTQYF. CDR3 in DNA: TGTGCCAGCAGCGTATCAGGGAAGGCAGATACGCAGTATTTT.